Listed below are T cell receptor beta chains from one sample, sequenced in a study of blood T cell repertoires in COVID-19. Generated by immunoSEQ multiplex PCR, the TCRdb table keeps only in-frame clones and is missing some. The sample consists of almost 400,000 clones, 89% of them appearing once. Sequencing was done on a sample of PBMCs or T cells enriched from blood (not recorded which). These receptors all come from a woman in her twenties or thirties who had recovered from COVID-19. Both conserved end residues are part of each CDR3. D genes are given only for firm matches. Some rows have no size entry. The others give once, few or many, or a class for an expanded clone.

TRBV10-1	-	-	TRBJ1-2	CAGEDTDNYGYTF	TGCGCCGGAGAGGACACCGATAACTATGGCTACACCTTC
TRBV30	-	-	TRBJ1-6	CAWGRARQKSSYNSPLHF	TGTGCCTGGGGTCGGGCAAGACAGAAAAGCTCCTATAATTCACCCCTCCACTTT
TRBV29-1	once	TRBD2	TRBJ2-3	CSVELAGDGYTQYF	TGCAGCGTTGAGCTAGCGGGAGATGGTTATACGCAGTATTTT
TRBV3-1/TRBV3-2	-	TRBD2	TRBJ2-1	CASSQGESGGAEQFF	TGTGCCAGCAGCCAAGGTGAGAGCGGGGGGGCCGAGCAGTTCTTC
TRBV7-2	-	TRBD2	TRBJ2-3	CASSPGGSGIIQSAQYF	TGTGCCAGCAGCCCCGGGGGTAGCGGGATTATCCAGTCCGCGCAGTATTTT
TRBV5-4	-	-	TRBJ2-3	CASSLEAGAVDTQYF	TGTGCCAGCAGCTTGGAGGCGGGGGCGGTGGATACGCAGTATTTT
TRBV5-1	-	-	TRBJ1-3	CASSLSQTLSGNTIYF	TGCGCCAGCAGCTTGTCACAGACACTGTCTGGAAACACCATATATTTT
TRBV10-1	-	-	TRBJ2-2	CASSDVVWASDTGELFF	TGCGCCAGCAGTGATGTCGTCTGGGCTAGCGATACCGGGGAGCTGTTTTTT
TRBV7-8	-	-	TRBJ1-4	CASSLQFNEKLFF	TGTGCCAGCAGCCTTCAGTTTAATGAAAAACTGTTTTTT
TRBV7-2	-	TRBD1	TRBJ1-3	CASSRDRVNSGNTIYF	TGTGCCAGCAGCCGGGACAGGGTGAACTCTGGAAACACCATATATTTT
TRBV3-1/TRBV3-2	-	TRBD1	TRBJ1-4	CASSRGQAATNEKLFF	TGTGCCAGCAGCCGGGGACAGGCTGCAACTAATGAAAAACTGTTTTTT
TRBV27	-	-	TRBJ1-1	CASSLGVRTEAFF	TGTGCCAGCAGTTTGGGAGTGAGGACTGAAGCTTTCTTT
TRBV9	once	-	TRBJ1-3	CASSVVQGPGNTIYF	TGTGCCAGCAGCGTAGTGCAGGGGCCTGGAAACACCATATATTTT
TRBV19	-	-	TRBJ1-2	CASSRQGSGYTF	TGTGCCAGTAGTCGCCAGGGTAGTGGCTACACCTTC
TRBV9	-	TRBD2	TRBJ2-7	CASSAASGKSYEQYF	TGTGCCAGCAGCGCAGCTAGCGGGAAATCCTACGAGCAGTACTTC
TRBV28	-	TRBD2	TRBJ2-7	CASSLTSGMADYEQYF	TGTGCCAGCAGTTTAACTAGCGGGATGGCCGATTACGAGCAGTACTTC
TRBV7-3	-	TRBD1	TRBJ1-6	CASSSTGLFNSPLHF	TGTGCCAGCAGCTCGACAGGGTTGTTCAATTCACCCCTCCACTTT
TRBV19	-	TRBD1	TRBJ1-5	CASSMTGPYSNQPQHF	TGTGCCAGTAGTATGACAGGGCCGTATAGCAATCAGCCCCAGCATTTT
TRBV28	-	TRBD1	TRBJ1-1	CASSLLSGGAQNTEAFF	TGTGCCAGCAGTTTATTATCAGGGGGCGCTCAAAACACTGAAGCTTTCTTT
TRBV5-1	-	-	TRBJ2-7	CASSWSWGPYEQYF	TGCGCCAGCAGCTGGTCGTGGGGGCCCTACGAGCAGTACTTC
TRBV19	-	TRBD1	TRBJ2-1	CASSTTGGFSSYNEQFF	TGTGCCAGTAGTACTACAGGGGGCTTCAGCTCCTACAATGAGCAGTTCTTC
TRBV15	-	-	TRBJ1-1	CATSRDRGYTEAFF	TGTGCCACCAGCAGAGATCGGGGTTACACTGAAGCTTTCTTT
TRBV6-7	-	TRBD1	TRBJ1-2	CASSYTRGETGWLNYGYTF	TGTGCCAGCAGTTACACACGAGGCGAGACAGGGTGGCTTAACTATGGCTACACCTTC
TRBV28	-	-	TRBJ2-2	CASSLRLGGTGELFF	TGTGCCAGCAGTTTAAGACTGGGGGGCACCGGGGAGCTGTTTTTT
TRBV4-3	-	TRBD1	TRBJ2-7	CASSQDRGTESYEQYF	TGCGCCAGCAGCCAAGATAGGGGGACAGAAAGCTACGAGCAGTACTTC
TRBV28	-	-	TRBJ2-3	CASSTGELTRGTDTQYF	TGTGCCAGCAGTACAGGAGAGTTAACAAGAGGCACAGATACGCAGTATTTT
TRBV9	-	-	TRBJ2-1	CASSVASQGSSYNEQFF	TGTGCCAGCAGCGTAGCTTCCCAGGGGAGCTCCTACAATGAGCAGTTCTTC
TRBV3-1/TRBV3-2	-	-	TRBJ2-2	CASSYNTGELFF	TGTGCCAGCAGCTATAACACCGGGGAGCTGTTTTTT
TRBV28	once	TRBD2	TRBJ2-1	CASSFTSGSATYNEQFF	TGTGCCAGCAGTTTCACTAGCGGGAGTGCAACCTACAATGAGCAGTTCTTC
TRBV6-2/TRBV6-3	-	-	TRBJ1-2	CASSLTGYGYTF	TGTGCCAGCAGCCTGACAGGTTATGGCTACACCTTC
TRBV19	-	TRBD2	TRBJ2-5	CASSSLAGGSQETQYF	TGTGCCAGTAGTTCTCTAGCGGGAGGCTCCCAAGAGACCCAGTACTTC
TRBV5-1	-	TRBD1	TRBJ2-5	CASSLDRGGSWGETQYF	TGCGCCAGCAGCTTGGACAGGGGCGGATCCTGGGGAGAGACCCAGTACTTC
TRBV3-1/TRBV3-2	few	TRBD2	TRBJ2-7	CASSFSGNHEQYF	TGTGCCAGCAGCTTTAGCGGGAACCACGAGCAGTACTTC
TRBV19	-	TRBD1	TRBJ1-1	CASLHIDRATIVREAFF	TGTGCCAGTTTACATATCGACAGGGCGACTATTGTAAGGGAAGCTTTCTTT
TRBV18	few	-	TRBJ2-5	CASSPLKEAGPYF	TGTGCCAGCTCACCACTCAAGGAAGCGGGTCCGTACTTC
TRBV24-1	-	-	TRBJ1-1	CATSDLPGPTEGYTEAFF	TGTGCCACCAGTGATTTGCCGGGACCTACGGAGGGGTACACTGAAGCTTTCTTT
TRBV18	once	-	TRBJ1-1	CASSTPNRAGTEAFF	TGTGCCAGCTCAACGCCGAACAGGGCTGGCACTGAAGCTTTCTTT
TRBV29-1	-	-	TRBJ2-5	CSVEASYQETQYF	TGCAGCGTTGAAGCGTCGTACCAAGAGACCCAGTACTTC
TRBV27	-	TRBD2	TRBJ2-1	CASSFSGKTYNEQFF	TGTGCCAGCAGTTTTAGCGGGAAGACCTACAATGAGCAGTTCTTC
TRBV3-1/TRBV3-2	-	-	TRBJ2-7	CASSQAYSSYEQYF	TGTGCCAGCAGCCAAGCCTACAGCTCCTACGAGCAGTACTTC
TRBV6-5	-	TRBD2	TRBJ2-1	CASSYPTGLDNNEQFF	TGTGCCAGCAGTTACCCAACGGGACTAGACAACAATGAGCAGTTCTTC
TRBV27	-	-	TRBJ1-6	CASSHRDSPLHF	TGTGCCAGCAGCCACAGGGATTCACCCCTCCACTTT
TRBV18	-	-	TRBJ2-5	CASSPRAGETQYF	TGTGCCAGCTCACCACGCGCCGGTGAGACCCAGTACTTC
TRBV20-1	-	-	TRBJ1-1	CSALPREAFF	TGCAGTGCTCTCCCTAGGGAAGCTTTCTTT
TRBV3-1/TRBV3-2	few	-	TRBJ1-3	CASSQNSGSGNTIYF	TGTGCCAGCAGCCAAAACTCGGGCTCTGGAAACACCATATATTTT
TRBV18	-	TRBD1	TRBJ2-1	CASSERTGKNNEQFF	TGTGCCAGCTCCGAGAGGACAGGCAAAAACAATGAGCAGTTCTTC
TRBV7-9	-	-	TRBJ2-7	CASSPIGLGVYEQYF	TGTGCCAGCAGCCCGATTGGGCTTGGCGTCTACGAGCAGTACTTC
TRBV18	-	TRBD1	TRBJ1-6	CASSPYGDSGSPLHF	TGTGCCAGCTCACCATACGGGGACAGCGGTTCACCCCTCCACTTT
TRBV18	few	-	TRBJ1-2	CASSPQGGHGYTF	TGTGCCAGCTCACCACAGGGGGGGCATGGCTACACCTTC